These 18 T cell receptor beta chains originate from one sample sequenced in a study of blood T cells in healthy people across ages. Using a J-beta primer mix together with a sample-barcoded 5' primer, a second PCR was run for about 6 to 12 cycles. TCRdb re-called the 5' RACE reads with MiXCR, one entry per CDR3 protein. Here the sample spans about 1.8 million distinct CDR3 sequences, around half being singletons. The sample was blood. Receptors were obtained from a woman in her thirties or forties in good health.

In this sample, this clonotype turned up a few times. The CDR3 DNA sequence: TGCAGCGTCCCCCGGTCGGGTTACCAAGAGACCCAGTACTTC. It encodes CSVPRSGYQETQYF. The V call is TRBV29-1, the J call TRBJ2-5, with D hard to call. CDR3 size: 14 residues. Germline V lookup: CDR1 SQVTM, CDR2 ANQGSEA. V dropped 6 bases and J dropped 0 bases, with 14 bases sitting between them.

The rearrangement links TRBV19 to TRBJ2-6, with D possibly TRBD1 on 6 matching bases. The CDR3 covers 15 residues. Germline V gene sequence: CDR1 LNHDA, CDR2 SQIVND (reference sequence). Trimming shortened V by 5 bases and J by 2 bases, and 10 bases separated the two germline ends. The CDR3 sequence is CASSVQGPGANVLTF. CDR3 DNA sequence: TGTGCCAGTAGTGTTCAGGGGCCTGGGGCCAACGTCCTGACTTTC.

As regards this clonotype: One end of the junction does not line up with germline, which may come from a read error. This chain's CDR3 is CASSLTSGALNILYF. DNA for the CDR3: TGTGCCAGCAGTTTAACTAGCGGGGCCTTAAACATTCTGTACTTC. The gene calls are TRBV12-3 or TRBV12-4 and TRBJ2-4; 10 bases map to TRBD2. The CDR3 runs to 15 residues.

This sequence joins TRBV12-3 or TRBV12-4 and TRBJ2-4; the D gene is possibly TRBD2 (5 bases). The CDR3 has 12 amino acids. V was trimmed by 3 bases and J by 7 bases, leaving 7 bases between them. CDR3 amino acids: CASSFRGNIQYF. The DNA of the CDR3 is TGTGCCAGCAGTTTCCGAGGGAACATTCAGTACTTC.

The chain is built from TRBV4-1 and TRBJ1-2, with D maybe TRBD1 (5 bases). Germline assignment: CDR1 MGHRA and CDR2 YSYEKL. The CDR3 loop spans 16 amino acids. V shed 0 bases and J shed 5 bases, with 16 bases lying between them. CDR3 sequence reads: CASSQEQAAEVYGYTF. CDR3 coding DNA: TGCGCCAGCAGCCAAGAACAGGCGGCGGAGGTTTATGGCTACACCTTC.

The rearrangement joins TRBV7-2 to TRBJ1-6, with D unresolved. Germline lookup yields CDR1 SGHTA and CDR2 FQGNSA. This CDR3 comprises 15 residues. Trimming shortened V by 6 bases and J by 4 bases, and 13 bases separated the two germline ends. In nucleotides, the CDR3 is TGTGCCAGCAGGCAGCAGACGACGTATAATTCACCCCTCCACTTT. Protein product: CASRQQTTYNSPLHF.

This clonotype was detected only a few times. This chain connects TRBV10-3 to TRBJ2-7; a weak D match, TRBD2 (6 bases). Between the trimmed V and J ends, which lost 0 bases and 4 bases, there was a span of 16 bases. The length of the CDR3 is 16 residues. Germline CDR1 reads ENHRY; CDR2 reads SYGVKD. The CDR3 loop is CAISESLVVAVYEQYF. The CDR3 DNA is TGTGCCATCAGTGAGTCCTTAGTAGTAGCGGTTTACGAGCAGTACTTC.

The rearrangement joins TRBV5-1 to TRBJ2-7; perhaps TRBD1 as D (5 bases). The germline V and J ends were trimmed by 1 base and 5 bases, with 16 bases remaining between them. Germline-derived CDR1 and CDR2 are SGHRS and YFSETQ. The CDR3 has 15 residues. The CDR3 nucleotides read TGCGCCAGCAGCTTGACGGCAGGGCTTACTCACGAGCAGTACTTC. The encoded protein is CASSLTAGLTHEQYF.

J is TRBJ2-3 and V is TRBV4-3, with D hard to call. Trimming stripped 0 bases from V and 5 bases from J, with 21 bases between. From germline, CDR1 is LGHNA and CDR2 YSLEER. The CDR3 length is 18 residues. CDR3 in DNA: TGCGCCAGCAGCCAAGAAGTCGCGGCAGTCGCAACCGGAGATACGCAGTATTTT. Translated: CASSQEVAAVATGDTQYF.

The chain links TRBV2 to TRBJ2-1; a weak D match, TRBD2 (6 bases). V was trimmed by 7 bases and J by 8 bases, leaving 9 bases between them. Germline V gives CDR1 SNHLY, CDR2 FYNNEI. The CDR3 length is 11 residues. DNA of the CDR3: TGTGCCAGCAAGGCGGGGTATGAGCAGTTCTTC. This sequence encodes CASKAGYEQFF.

V usage is TRBV6-5 and J usage is TRBJ1-6; 7 bases map to TRBD1. The CDR3 spans 14 residues. Germline assignment: CDR1 MNHEY and CDR2 SVGAGI. V lost 7 bases and J lost 7; bases outside the gene matches: 7. The CDR3 protein is CASNRDSLNSPLHF. The DNA for the CDR3 is TGTGCCAGCAACCGGGACAGCTTAAATTCACCCCTCCACTTT.

This clonotype was detected a few times. The chain joins TRBV20-1 to TRBJ1-5; possibly TRBD1 for D (5 bases). CDR1 and CDR2 from the germline V gene are DFQATT and SNEGSKA (reference sequence). The CDR3 has 16 amino acids. Trimming took 1 base from V and 0 from J, leaving 13 bases between them. The CDR3 protein is CSARAPGPYSNQPQHF. The CDR3 DNA sequence: TGCAGTGCTAGAGCCCCGGGACCTTATAGCAATCAGCCCCAGCATTTT.

This clonotype was observed at least ten times. V gene TRBV6-1 combines with J gene TRBJ2-5, with D perhaps TRBD2 (6 bases). V lost 5 bases, J lost 0 bases, and 10 bases lay in between. This CDR3 spans 14 amino acids. Germline V gene data show CDR1 as MNHNS and CDR2 as SASEGT. For the CDR3, the DNA is TGTGCCAGCAGTAGCCGGGGGAACCAAGAGACCCAGTACTTC. Amino acid sequence: CASSSRGNQETQYF.

This clonotype showed up just a few times. V is TRBV20-1 and J is TRBJ2-5; D perhaps matches TRBD2 (5 bases). The CDR3 covers 13 residues. The V end lost 5 bases, the J end lost 5 bases, and 15 bases lay between the germline ends. The V gene's germline CDR1 is DFQATT and CDR2 SNEGSKA (reference sequence). CDR3 residues: CSAQAAGRETQYF. The CDR3, as DNA: TGCAGTGCTCAGGCGGCGGGTAGGGAGACCCAGTACTTC.

This clonotype has more than one count but fewer than ten. The CDR3, as DNA: TGTGCCAGCAGCCATCTAAATACAGGGCGCGGGGCCAACGTCCTGACTTTC. Its protein is CASSHLNTGRGANVLTF. This chain connects TRBV4-2 to TRBJ2-6; perhaps TRBD1 as D (6 bases). With 3 bases removed from V and 4 bases from J, the gap between germline ends came to 16 bases. The CDR3 has 17 residues. Germline V gene data show CDR1 as LGHNA and CDR2 as YNFKEQ.

This clonotype was observed many times. The J gene is TRBJ2-5, the V gene TRBV12-3 or TRBV12-4; weak D call: TRBD1 (6 bases). The CDR3 totals 13 residues. The germline V and J ends were trimmed by 5 bases and 2 bases, with 9 bases remaining between them. CDR3 nucleotides: TGTGCCAGCAGTGCCACAGGGCAAGAGACCCAGTACTTC. This codes for CASSATGQETQYF.

This clonotype was seen just once. The rearrangement joins TRBV5-1 to TRBJ1-2; D might be TRBD1 (5 bases). Trimming took off 1 base at V and 8 bases at J, with 15 bases between the two ends. The germline V gene has CDR1 SGHRS and CDR2 YFSETQ. The CDR3 is 14 residues long. CDR3 residues: CASSLPGSSQGYTF. In nucleotides, the CDR3 is TGCGCCAGCAGCTTGCCAGGGAGCTCACAGGGCTACACCTTC.

The table lists this clonotype with a count of one. The V call is TRBV19, the J call TRBJ2-7, with a tentative D call TRBD2 (5 bases). The CDR3 extends over 15 amino acids. Trimming took off 3 bases at V and 3 bases at J, with 15 bases between the two ends. CDR1 LNHDA and CDR2 SQIVND come from the germline V gene (reference sequence). The CDR3 DNA sequence: TGTGCCAGTAGTATCGACTACAGAGGTGTCTACGAGCAGTACTTC. This gives the protein CASSIDYRGVYEQYF. Based on the CDR3 plus reference TRBV19 and TRBJ2-7, the full variable domain is DGGITQSPKYLFRKEGQNVTLSCEQNLNHDAMYWYRQDPGQGLRLIYYSQIVNDFQKGDIAEGYSVSREKKESFPLTVTSAQKNPTAFYLCASSIDYRGVYEQYFGPGTRLTVT.